One sample yielded the 18 T cell receptor beta chains listed below, sequenced in a study of blood T cell repertoires in COVID-19. Measured with immunoSEQ multiplex PCR; TCRdb has only the in-frame clones, and not every one. The sample records hundreds of thousands of clones, 80% to 90% being singletons. Specimen: PBMCs or T cells enriched from blood (not recorded which). These receptors originate from an older woman who had recovered from COVID-19.

The V and J genes are TRBV7-8 and TRBJ1-5; the D is unclear. Germline CDR1 SGHVS, CDR2 FQNEAQ. The CDR3 length is 14 residues. Trimming shortened V by 5 bases and J by 1 base, and 9 bases separated the two germline ends. The CDR3 here is CASSHSPSNQPQHF. Written as DNA, the CDR3 is TGTGCCAGCAGCCATAGCCCCAGCAATCAGCCCCAGCATTTT.

The chain links TRBV10-3 to TRBJ1-6, with 7 bases identical to TRBD1. V trimming: 10 bases; J trimming: 10 bases; junction bases outside the gene matches: 10. Germline CDR1 reads ENHRY; CDR2 reads SYGVKD. The CDR3 is 13 amino acids. Here the CDR3 DNA reads TGTGCCACAACGACAGGGTTGCAATCACCCCTCCACTTT. Protein sequence: CATTTGLQSPLHF.

The chain employs TRBV10-3 and TRBJ2-7; perhaps TRBD2 as D (6 bases). V was pared by 0 bases and J by 0 bases, with 9 bases between. Germline loops: CDR1 ENHRY, CDR2 SYGVKD. The CDR3 length is 15 residues. The CDR3 nucleotides are TGTGCCATCAGTGAGTCTGGGGGACTCTCCTACGAGCAGTACGTC. This codes for CAISESGGLSYEQYV.

The V call is TRBV5-1, the J call TRBJ2-7, with TRBD2 matching 9 bases. CDR3 length equals 15 residues. V was pared by 4 bases and J by 1 base, with 6 bases of the junction left unmatched. Germline CDR1 reads SGHRS; CDR2 reads YFSETQ. The CDR3 sequence: CASSVGGGASYEQYF. The CDR3 coding sequence is TGCGCCAGCAGCGTCGGCGGGGGGGCTTCCTACGAGCAGTACTTC.

V is TRBV9 and J is TRBJ2-3; 11 positions agree with TRBD1. The CDR3 spans 16 residues. The germline V gene has CDR1 SGDLS and CDR2 YYNGEE. Trimming at V came to 0 bases and at J to 2 bases, leaving 2 bases not matched to a gene. The CDR3 bases are TGTGCCAGCAGCGTAGGGACAGGGGGCAACACAGATACGCAGTATTTT. This gives the protein CASSVGTGGNTDTQYF. Combining the CDR3 with reference TRBV9 and TRBJ2-3 gives the whole variable domain DSGVTQTPKHLITATGQRVTLRCSPRSGDLSVYWYQQSLDQGLQFLIQYYNGEERAKGNILERFSAQQFPDLHSELNLSSLELGDSALYFCASSVGTGGNTDTQYFGPGTRLTVL.

The chain combines TRBV27 with TRBJ1-2, with TRBD1 identical over 8 bases. Germline V gives CDR1 MNHEY, CDR2 SMNVEV (reference sequence). The J segment lost 7 bases and the V segment lost 4 bases, leaving 14 bases of the junction unmatched. The CDR3 extends over 16 amino acids. In DNA form, the CDR3 reads TGTGCCAGCAGTTCTTGGGGGGGGCAGGGGGCGGTTGGCTACACCTTC. Translated: CASSSWGGQGAVGYTF.

This clone was seen once. Written as DNA, the CDR3 is TGTGCCACCAGTGATCCGAGGGGGGGCCCTGAAGCTTTCTTT. Its protein product is CATSDPRGGPEAFF. This chain links TRBV24-1 with TRBJ1-1, with D perhaps TRBD1 (6 bases). The CDR3 contains 14 residues. Germline CDR1 is KGHDR and CDR2 is SFDVKD. Trimming shortened V by 3 bases and J by 6 bases, and 13 bases separated the two germline ends.

The chain carries TRBV4-1 and TRBJ1-2; TRBD1 might be the D (5 bases). This CDR3 spans 14 amino acids. Germline loops: CDR1 MGHRA, CDR2 YSYEKL. The germline V and J ends were trimmed by 2 bases and 2 bases, with 9 bases remaining between them. This CDR3 is CASSQREGNYGYTF. The CDR3 DNA follows: TGCGCCAGCAGCCAAAGGGAGGGGAACTATGGCTACACCTTC.

V and J are TRBV6-6 and TRBJ1-3; D gene unclear. V lost 7 bases to trimming and J lost 0 bases, with 10 bases between them. Germline V lookup: CDR1 MNHNY, CDR2 SVGAGI (reference sequence). This CDR3 has 14 amino acids. This CDR3 is CASKQTDSGNTIYF. The CDR3 DNA reads as TGTGCCAGCAAACAGACGGACTCTGGAAACACCATATATTTT.

CDR3 sequence reads: CASSESGRSTDTQYF. The CDR3 DNA sequence: TGCGCCAGCAGTGAGTCGGGCAGGTCCACAGATACGCAGTATTTT. This chain joins TRBV10-2 and TRBJ2-3; no reliable D call. The CDR3 loop spans 15 amino acids. V lost 0 bases to trimming and J lost 2 bases, with 9 bases between them. The germline gives CDR1 WSHSY, CDR2 SAAADI.

This chain connects TRBV21-1 to TRBJ2-7; TRBD1 is taken as the D call from the table, unchecked against the DNA. TRBV21-1 is given as a pseudogene. CDR3 length: 15 residues. The CDR3 sequence: CASSKDAGGFVEQYF. As DNA, the CDR3 is TGTGCCAGCAGCAAAGACGCAGGGGGCTTCGTCGAGCAGTACTTC.

The rearrangement links TRBV4-1 to TRBJ2-1, with a weak D call TRBD2 (6 bases). The V end was cut by 2 bases, the J end by 2 bases, with 10 bases between. Germline CDR1 and CDR2: MGHRA and YSYEKL. The CDR3 consists of 15 residues. Written as DNA, the CDR3 is TGCGCCAGCAGCCAATTTTGGGGGGCCTACAATGAGCAGTTCTTC. Translated, it gives CASSQFWGAYNEQFF.

CDR3 sequence: CASSIRGLAASTDTQYF. Here the CDR3 DNA reads TGTGCCAGCAGCATCCGAGGACTAGCGGCATCCACAGATACGCAGTATTTT. The rearrangement links TRBV11-2 to TRBJ2-3; 10 bases map to TRBD2. CDR3 length: 17 residues. The ends lost 5 bases at V and 2 bases at J; junction bases unmatched: 10. Germline V gene lookup returns CDR1 SGHAT and CDR2 FQNNGV.

The J gene is TRBJ1-2, the V gene TRBV18; D is unresolved. The CDR3 totals 13 residues. V lost 4 bases to trimming and J lost 2 bases, with 8 bases between them. The germline V gene encodes CDR1 KGHSH and CDR2 LQKENI. CDR3 DNA sequence: TGTGCCAGCTCACAGACAAGGAACTATGGCTACACCTTC. Amino acid sequence: CASSQTRNYGYTF.

A few counts support this clone. The chain combines TRBV6-6 with TRBJ2-7; no reliable D call. CDR1 and CDR2 (germline): MNHNY, SVGAGI (reference sequence). The CDR3 loop spans 11 amino acids. V was pared by 11 bases and J by 2 bases, with 10 bases between. The CDR3, as DNA: TGTGCCCTTGCGGCCACCTACGAGCAGTACGTC. Translating it yields CALAATYEQYV.

The J gene is TRBJ1-5, the V gene TRBV3-1 (or the pseudogene TRBV3-2); a weak D match, TRBD1 (5 bases). V lost 0 bases, J lost 5 bases, and 11 bases lay in between. This CDR3 is 15 amino acids long. Germline assignment: CDR1 LGHDT and CDR2 YNNKEL (reference sequence). The CDR3 region is CASSQDYRGDQPQHF. DNA for the CDR3: TGTGCCAGCAGCCAAGATTACCGGGGGGATCAGCCCCAGCATTTT.

This chain joins TRBV9 and TRBJ1-2, with D perhaps TRBD1 (6 bases). Trimming stripped 4 bases from V and 4 bases from J, with 14 bases between. The CDR3 contains 14 residues. From germline, CDR1 is SGDLS and CDR2 YYNGEE. The CDR3 sequence: CASSPRQATYGYTF. As DNA, the CDR3 is TGTGCCAGCAGCCCCCGACAGGCGACCTATGGCTACACCTTC.

The V gene is TRBV5-1, the J gene TRBJ2-2, with 7 bases aligning to TRBD1. The CDR3 runs to 18 residues. CDR1 SGHRS and CDR2 YFSETQ come from the germline V gene. V lost 1 base, J lost 2 bases, and 11 bases stayed unmatched. The CDR3 DNA is TGCGCCAGCAGCTTGCGCCCCCGGGACAGCCTAAACACCGGGGAGCTGTTTTTT. Amino acids: CASSLRPRDSLNTGELFF. Looking up the rest from reference TRBV5-1 and TRBJ2-2 gives the full variable domain: KAGVTQTPRYLIKTRGQQVTLSCSPISGHRSVSWYQQTPGQGLQFLFEYFSETQRNKGNFPGRFSGRQFSNSRSEMNVSTLELGDSALYLCASSLRPRDSLNTGELFFGEGSRLTVL.